This T cell receptor beta chain was identified in a study of T cells in Graves' hyperthyroidism and ophthalmopathy. Whole-study context: The authors collected peripheral blood at initial diagnosis, before any treatment.

The CDR3 runs 16 residues. Looked up from germline, CDR1 is MNHNS and CDR2 is SASEGT. Trimming pared 6 bases from V and 2 bases from J, leaving 17 bases between. The TCR beta CDR3 regions underwent amplification using RNA transcripts as the source. First-round RT-PCR targeting the TCR CDR3 was performed with the HTBI primer set. TCRdb passed the multiplex PCR reads through MiXCR, listing each CDR3 protein once. The sample lists about 360,000 distinct CDR3 sequences, about a fifth occurring once. The TCR originated in a woman between 18 and 30 years old with Graves' hyperthyroidism. J is TRBJ1-3 and V is TRBV6-1, with D possibly being TRBD1 (5 bases). The specimen sequenced was blood. Here the CDR3 DNA reads TGTGCCAGCAGCACAGGCAGGGCGGCCACTGGAAACACCATATATTTT. Protein product: CASSTGRAATGNTIYF.